The clone carrying this T cell receptor beta chain has just one count. Its antigen is as yet unknown. The germline gives CDR1 SGHAT, CDR2 FQNNGV. V gave up 5 bases and J gave up 10 bases; unmatched junction bases: 20. CDR3 length: 17 amino acids. The record originates from a study of tumor and adjacent non-tumor tissue in lung cancer. Study information: Histology: under 15 adenocarcinoma, a couple of squamous cell carcinoma, 1 small cell lung cancer.

No cell sorting was done before RNA was extracted from the tissue. Newly diagnosed lung cancer patients had thoracic surgery in China, August–late 2014, without prior chemotherapy. A modified ARM-PCR protocol with three rounds of nested PCR amplified TCRbeta. TCRdb reprocessed the multiplex PCR reads via MiXCR and lists one record per CDR3 protein. The sample yields more than 75,000 distinct CDR3 sequences, 75% to 90% seen once. Overall study findings and caveats: TCR diversity was significantly greater in tumor than normal lung tissue. Tumor repertoires had a smaller top 100 clone share than normal lung.

The TCR originated in a woman between 45 and 65 years old with non-small cell lung cancer. The material sequenced was lung tumor tissue. The chain uses TRBV11-2 and TRBJ2-1; 7 bases match TRBD2. CDR3: CASSRGLAGEGRREQFF. The CDR3 nucleotides are TGTGCCAGCAGCAGGGGACTGGCGGGAGAAGGTCGGCGCGAGCAGTTCTTC.